This T cell receptor beta chain was recovered during a study of CD8+ T cells in alopecia areata. The wider study: Each of the treated patients was given oral tofacitinib, 5 to 10 mg twice daily, for moderate-to-severe alopecia areata. Patients remained on tofacitinib for 6 to 18 months and then went 6 months without it.

TCR sequencing used cDNA made by reverse transcription of extracted RNA. Assay: immunoSEQ multiplex PCR; the TCRdb copy retains only in-frame clones and omits some. The table records over 120,000 clones, 51% of them present only once. It was from alopecia areata patients that lesional scalp punch biopsies and peripheral blood were collected. The receptor was isolated from a human donor with alopecia areata. The material sequenced was CD4+ T cells sorted from blood, taken at week 0.

The DNA of the CDR3 is TGTGCCAGCAGCACCGGCGCAGATACGCAGTATTTT. Translated: CASSTGADTQYF. This chain uses TRBV7-2 with TRBJ2-3, with D unclear. The CDR3 is 12 amino acids. V was clipped by 5 bases and J by 4 bases, with 7 bases between them. In germline, CDR1 is SGHTA, CDR2 FQGNSA.